This T cell receptor (beta chain) was captured by sequencing in a study of blood T cell repertoires in COVID-19. Study as a whole: The United States, Italy and Spain provided the acute and convalescent COVID-19 samples.

V was pared by 7 bases and J by 0 bases, with 10 bases between. The germline V gene encodes CDR1 LNHDA and CDR2 SQIVND (reference sequence). The CDR3 loop spans 14 amino acids. Original methodology: Estimation of nucleated cell counts relied on the amplification of reference gene primers. The method was immunoSEQ multiplex PCR; TCRdb's version includes in-frame clones alone and lacks a portion of them. V and J calls and clone size are those listed in that table; D and trimming were worked out from the DNA. The repertoire holds roughly 330,000 clones, approximately 88% seen once, with roughly 6.5% in the top ten.

The chain employs TRBV19 and TRBJ2-4, with TRBD1 as a possible D gene (5 bases). Sequences were obtained from peripheral blood. This clonotype was sampled from a man between 18 and 29 years old who had recovered from COVID-19. CDR3 region: CASTEQGAKNIQYF. CDR3 DNA sequence: TGTGCCAGTACCGAGCAGGGAGCCAAAAACATTCAGTACTTC.